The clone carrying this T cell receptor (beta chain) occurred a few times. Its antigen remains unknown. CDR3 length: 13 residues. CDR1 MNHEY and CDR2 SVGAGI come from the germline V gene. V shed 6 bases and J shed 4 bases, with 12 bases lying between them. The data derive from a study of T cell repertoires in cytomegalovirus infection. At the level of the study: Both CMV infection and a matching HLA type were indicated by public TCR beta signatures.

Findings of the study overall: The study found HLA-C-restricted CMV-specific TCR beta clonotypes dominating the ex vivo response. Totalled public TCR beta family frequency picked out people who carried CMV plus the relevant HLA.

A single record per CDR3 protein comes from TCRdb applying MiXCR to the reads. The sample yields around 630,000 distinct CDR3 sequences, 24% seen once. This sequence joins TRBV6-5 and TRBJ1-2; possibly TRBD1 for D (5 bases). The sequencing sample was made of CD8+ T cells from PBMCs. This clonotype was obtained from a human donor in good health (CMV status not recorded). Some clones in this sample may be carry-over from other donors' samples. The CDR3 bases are TGTGCCAGCAGGGCCGGGGCGACCTATGGCTACACCTTC. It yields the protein CASRAGATYGYTF.